The 13 T cell receptor beta chains in this list originate from one sample, sequenced in a study of beta chain features in type 1 diabetes. Findings and limits, study-wide: Moderately but significantly shorter TCRB CDR3s were found in Type 1 diabetes patients in all four CD4+ subsets.

Expressed TCRB transcripts were sequenced because the entire RNA isolate underwent reverse transcription. Clones were read by immunoSEQ multiplex PCR, and TCRdb kept only the in-frame ones, dropping some. The sample shows about 300,000 clones, around an eighth of them seen only once. For these receptors, no antigen is known. The sample taken for sequencing was naive CD4+ T cells from blood. These receptors were taken from a woman between 18 and 29 years old with type 1 diabetes.

This clone was picked up a small number of times. The chain is built from TRBV28 and TRBJ1-2; 8 positions agree with TRBD1. The germline V gene encodes CDR1 MDHEN and CDR2 SYDVKM. The CDR3 is 15 residues long. Losses at the gene ends were 5 bases for V and 4 bases for J; bases not matched to a gene: 9. CDR3 residues: CASSPWTGNVYGYTF. In DNA form, the CDR3 reads TGTGCCAGCAGTCCGTGGACAGGGAATGTCTATGGCTACACCTTC.

V usage is TRBV27 and J usage is TRBJ2-7, with 10 bases aligning to TRBD1. The CDR3 consists of 15 residues. From germline, CDR1 is MNHEY and CDR2 SMNVEV (reference sequence). After removal of 0 bases from V and 5 bases from J, the junction contained 4 bases not matched to a gene. CDR3 sequence reads: CASSLSDRGSDEQYF. In nucleotides, the CDR3 is TGTGCCAGCAGTTTATCGGACAGGGGGTCCGACGAGCAGTACTTC.

Of note for this clone: Other nucleotide sequences in the sample specify the same CDR3. The CDR3 loop reads CASSPLAGEDTQYF. The CDR3 bases are TGCGCCAGCAGCCCCCTAGCGGGAGAGGATACGCAGTATTTT. This rearrangement joins TRBV5-1 to TRBJ2-3; TRBD2 matches 10 bases. Germline assignment: CDR1 SGHRS and CDR2 YFSETQ. The CDR3 covers 14 residues. Trimming cost V 4 bases and J 6 bases; bases outside gene matches: 5.

This chain joins TRBV7-9 and TRBJ2-3, with 8 positions matching TRBD1. J gave up 4 bases and V 7 bases, and 10 bases lay outside the gene matches. The CDR3 is made up of 15 amino acids. Germline CDR1 is SEHNR and CDR2 is FQNEAQ (reference sequence). As DNA, the CDR3 is TGTGCCAGCACCTCCTCAGGGGGCGCGCCAGATACGCAGTATTTT. Protein: CASTSSGGAPDTQYF. The complete variable domain, with remaining parts taken from reference TRBV7-9 and TRBJ2-3, reads DTGVSQNPRHKITKRGQNVTFRCDPISEHNRLYWYRQTLGQGPEFLTYFQNEAQLEKSRLLSDRFSAERPKGSFSTLEIQRTEQGDSAMYLCASTSSGGAPDTQYFGPGTRLTVL.

The chain joins TRBV18 to TRBJ2-1; 10 positions match TRBD1. Germline V CDR1 and CDR2: KGHSH, LQKENI. V was clipped by 2 bases and J by 8 bases; unmatched bases: 6. CDR3 length: 15 amino acids. The CDR3 is CASSPTRQGADEQFF. In nucleotides, the CDR3 is TGTGCCAGCTCACCAACGAGACAGGGGGCCGATGAGCAGTTCTTC.

This chain joins TRBV2 and TRBJ1-5; no firm D call. The V end lost 5 bases, the J end lost 1 base, and 3 bases lay between the germline ends. CDR3 size: 12 residues. In germline, CDR1 is SNHLY, CDR2 FYNNEI. The CDR3, as DNA: TGTGCCAGCAGTCAAAGCAATCAGCCCCAGCATTTT. Protein: CASSQSNQPQHF.

To note about this clone: Other DNA sequences in this sample translate to the same CDR3. This chain links TRBV4-1 with TRBJ2-7, with 15 bases lining up with TRBD2. Germline V gives CDR1 MGHRA, CDR2 YSYEKL. J gave up 3 bases and V 4 bases, and 1 base lay outside the gene matches. The CDR3 is 15 residues long. The DNA of the CDR3 is TGCGCCAGCAGCCTGGGACTAGCGGGAGGCTACGAGCAGTACTTC. Translation: CASSLGLAGGYEQYF.

The rearrangement uses TRBV7-2 and TRBJ2-7, with TRBD2 identical over 12 bases. The CDR3 contains 16 residues. J was trimmed by 7 bases and V by 5 bases; bases with no gene match: 12. Germline-derived CDR1 and CDR2 are SGHTA and FQGNSA. The CDR3 reads CASSQRLAGAIWEQYV. The DNA of the CDR3 is TGTGCCAGCAGCCAAAGACTAGCGGGAGCGATCTGGGAGCAGTACGTC.

This rearrangement joins TRBV7-2 to TRBJ2-3; possibly TRBD1 for D (6 bases). Germline V gene sequence: CDR1 SGHTA, CDR2 FQGNSA. V lost 5 bases and J lost 0, with 15 bases in between. This CDR3 contains 16 residues. The CDR3, as DNA: TGTGCCAGCAGCGTAAACAGGGCTACTAGCACAGATACGCAGTATTTT. Protein product: CASSVNRATSTDTQYF.

There are a few counts of this clone. CDR3 region: CASSSLAGVYEQYV. The CDR3 coding sequence is TGTGCCAGCAGCTCCCTGGCGGGAGTCTACGAGCAGTACGTC. The chain carries TRBV7-9 and TRBJ2-7; TRBD2 matches 7 bases. The CDR3 totals 14 residues. J gave up 3 bases and V 4 bases, and 6 bases lay outside the gene matches. Germline values: CDR1 SEHNR, CDR2 FQNEAQ (reference sequence).

V and J are TRBV4-2 and TRBJ2-4, with 8 bases fitting TRBD2. The CDR3 runs to 17 residues. From germline, CDR1 is LGHNA and CDR2 YNFKEQ. Germline trimming cut 1 base from V and 7 bases from J; bases unmatched to any gene: 12. The CDR3 reads CASSQGRSTAGANIQYF. Here the CDR3 DNA reads TGTGCCAGCAGCCAAGGACGGTCTACAGCGGGAGCTAACATTCAGTACTTC.

The table lists this clone with a few counts. The chain has TRBV7-3 and TRBJ1-2, with 7 nucleotides matching TRBD1. The CDR3 totals 13 residues. Per the germline V gene, CDR1 is SGHTA and CDR2 is FQGTGA. V lost 5 bases to trimming and J lost 3 bases; unmatched junction nucleotides: 3. The CDR3 bases are TGTGCCAGCAGCGAACAGGGGTACTATGGCTACACCTTC. Its protein is CASSEQGYYGYTF.

This clone turned up a few times. The V call is TRBV5-4, the J call TRBJ2-3, with 13 bases fitting TRBD2. J gave up 6 bases and V 4 bases, and 8 bases lay outside the gene matches. This CDR3 comprises 16 residues. Germline CDR1 reads SGHNT; CDR2 reads YYREEE (reference sequence). The CDR3 region has the DNA TGTGCCAGCAGCCGACTAGCGGGGGGTGTCGACGATACGCAGTATTTT. Its protein is CASSRLAGGVDDTQYF.